The 27 T cell receptor beta chains below come from one sample, sequenced in a study of breast tumors, draining lymph nodes, adjacent tissues. TCRdb re-called the multiplex PCR reads with MiXCR, one entry per CDR3 protein. The table shows under 70,000 distinct CDR3 sequences, with around two fifths occurring only once. The material sequenced was breast tumor tissue. These receptor sequences come from a female donor with breast cancer. Some clones in this sample may be carry-over from other donors' samples.

This clonotype was found many times. The chain is built from TRBV28 and TRBJ2-7; D might be TRBD2 (6 bases). The CDR3 covers 12 residues. Germline CDR1 MDHEN, CDR2 SYDVKM. The germline V and J ends were trimmed by 5 bases and 7 bases, with 12 bases remaining between them. CDR3 coding DNA: TGTGCCAGCAGTACCCGACTAGGGGAGCAGTACTTC. It codes for CASSTRLGEQYF. The full variable domain, its missing parts supplied by reference TRBV28 and TRBJ2-7, is DVKVTQSSRYLVKRTGEKVFLECVQDMDHENMFWYRQDPGLGLRLIYFSYDVKMKEKGDIPEGYSVSREKKERFSLILESASTNQTSMYLCASSTRLGEQYFGPGTRLTVT.

This clonotype was recorded at least ten times. The rearrangement links TRBV5-8 to TRBJ2-1; the D gene is possibly TRBD1 (5 bases). The CDR3 has 14 amino acids. Trimming took 4 bases from V and 9 from J, leaving 17 bases between them. Germline CDR1 reads SGHTS; CDR2 reads YDEGEE. Here the CDR3 reads CASSPSRQSAEQFF. The CDR3 DNA is TGTGCCAGCAGCCCGAGCCGACAGAGCGCTGAGCAGTTCTTC.

This clonotype has a count of ten or more. The V and J genes are TRBV10-3 and TRBJ2-1, with a weak D call TRBD2 (5 bases). This CDR3 region has 17 residues. The germline V gene has CDR1 ENHRY and CDR2 SYGVKD. The V end lost 2 bases, the J end lost 5 bases, and 19 bases lay between the germline ends. The CDR3 reads CAISETPGYERNNEQFF. The CDR3 DNA sequence: TGTGCCATCAGTGAGACCCCCGGCTACGAGCGGAACAATGAGCAGTTCTTC.

This clonotype was found many times. This chain links TRBV12-3 or TRBV12-4 with TRBJ2-1, with a tentative D call TRBD2 (6 bases). V lost 5 bases and J 10 bases, leaving 9 bases between the germline ends. This CDR3 has 11 amino acids. CDR3 DNA: TGTGCCAGCAGTCGCCGGGGGGAGCAGTTCTTC. It translates to CASSRRGEQFF.

This clonotype was seen repeatedly, ten times or more. The chain couples TRBV25-1 to TRBJ2-7; 8 bases are a match to TRBD2. The germline gives CDR1 MGHDK, CDR2 SYGVNS. The V and J ends lost 3 bases and 12 bases, in that order; junction bases with no gene match: 10. The CDR3 sequence is 13 residues long. The CDR3 reads CASSEVLAGTRYF. For the CDR3, the DNA is TGTGCCAGCAGTGAGGTGCTAGCGGGTACTAGGTACTTC.

This clonotype was seen repeatedly, ten times or more. V is TRBV18 and J is TRBJ2-1; D ambiguous. Deletions cut 5 bases from V and 3 bases from J, with 8 bases between. This CDR3 spans 13 amino acids. The germline CDR1 and CDR2 sequences are KGHSH and LQKENI. The CDR3: CASSLSGYNEQFF. CDR3 nucleotides: TGTGCCAGCTCATTGTCGGGCTACAATGAGCAGTTCTTC.

The genes are TRBV2 and TRBJ2-1; D gene ambiguous. The V and J ends lost 4 bases and 5 bases respectively, with 12 bases between them. Germline V lookup: CDR1 SNHLY, CDR2 FYNNEI. The CDR3 is 14 amino acids. The CDR3: CASSVGDPNNEQFF. The CDR3 coding sequence is TGTGCCAGCAGTGTTGGGGATCCTAACAATGAGCAGTTCTTC.

This chain joins TRBV9 and TRBJ1-6; 8 nucleotides agree with TRBD1. There are 13 residues in the CDR3. Per germline, CDR1 SGDLS and CDR2 YYNGEE. V was pared by 4 bases and J by 9 bases, with 3 bases of the junction left unmatched. The CDR3 is CASSSGQGSPLHF. The DNA for the CDR3 is TGTGCCAGCAGCTCTGGACAGGGTTCACCCCTCCACTTT.

This clonotype was seen repeatedly, ten times or more. The V call is TRBV3-2, the J call TRBJ2-3. TRBV3-2 is classified as a pseudogene. The length of the CDR3 is 12 residues. Here the CDR3 DNA reads TGTGCCAGCAGCCCCTGGGCAGATACGCAGTATTTT. Its protein is CASSPWADTQYF.

This clonotype was observed many times. The CDR3 DNA sequence: TGTGCCAGCAGCGTAGACAGGGGGCGCACCGGGGAGCTGTTTTTT. Translation: CASSVDRGRTGELFF. V gene TRBV7-2 combines with J gene TRBJ2-2, with TRBD1 matching 10 bases. The CDR3 loop spans 15 amino acids. Germline CDR1 SGHTA, CDR2 FQGNSA. Unmatched junction bases numbered 4, after V lost 5 bases and J lost 4 bases.

This clonotype showed up just a few times. This may arise from a read error, as a much more abundant clone is one base away. CDR3 sequence reads: CASSRYSYEQYF. The CDR3 nucleotides read TGTGCCAGCAGTCGTTACAGTTACGAGCAGTACTTC. J is TRBJ2-7 and V is TRBV6-1; D unresolved. CDR3 size: 12 residues. Germline CDR1 reads MNHNS; CDR2 reads SASEGT. Between the trimmed V and J ends, which lost 5 bases and 4 bases, there was a span of 9 bases.

The CDR3 spells CSAPDREVRYAQFF. The CDR3 DNA sequence: TGCAGTGCTCCGGACAGGGAGGTTAGGTATGCGCAGTTCTTC. This chain uses TRBV20-1 with TRBJ2-1, with TRBD1 identical over 8 bases. Per the germline V gene, CDR1 is DFQATT and CDR2 is SNEGSKA (reference sequence). V shed 5 bases and J 12 bases; nucleotides not matched to a gene: 15. The CDR3 extends over 14 amino acids.

This clonotype came up many times. V usage is TRBV19 and J usage is TRBJ2-3; D may be TRBD1 or TRBD2 (5 bases each). V was trimmed by 6 bases and J by 4 bases, leaving 14 bases between them. The CDR3 loop spans 14 amino acids. The germline V gene has CDR1 LNHDA and CDR2 SQIVND (reference sequence). The CDR3 region has the DNA TGTGCCAGTAGGGACTCACGAGGGGCAGATACGCAGTATTTT. Translated, it gives CASRDSRGADTQYF.

This clonotype was picked up many times. The chain combines TRBV18 with TRBJ2-5; TRBD2 aligns across 7 bases. CDR1 is KGHSH and CDR2 is LQKENI in the germline V gene. V was pared by 0 bases and J by 2 bases, with 6 bases of the junction left unmatched. The CDR3 has 16 residues. CDR3 protein: CASSPPVAGLQETQYF. The CDR3 DNA sequence: TGTGCCAGCTCACCACCGGTAGCGGGCTTACAAGAGACCCAGTACTTC.

This chain joins TRBV2 and TRBJ1-2; TRBD1 agrees at 10 bases. Germline loops: CDR1 SNHLY, CDR2 FYNNEI. The V gene end was trimmed by 9 bases and the J gene end by 0 bases; junction bases not matched to a gene: 1. CDR3 length equals 13 residues. CDR3 coding DNA: TGTGCCAGAGGGACAGGGGCTAACTATGGCTACACCTTC. It codes for CARGTGANYGYTF. Filled out from reference TRBV2 and TRBJ1-2, the complete variable domain reads EPEVTQTPSHQVTQMGQEVILRCVPISNHLYFYWYRQILGQKVEFLVSFYNNEISEKSEIFDDQFSVERPDGSNFTLKIRSTKLEDSAMYFCARGTGANYGYTFGSGTRLTVV.

Concerning this clonotype itself: Germline is not matched at one junction end, which may reflect a read error. The genes are TRBV9 and TRBJ1-1; D remains unclear. This CDR3 comprises 14 residues. CDR1 is SGDLS, CDR2 YYNGEE, per germline. Here the CDR3 reads CASSDGRRIAEASF. Written as DNA, the CDR3 is TGTGCCAGCAGCGACGGCCGTAGGATCGCTGAAGCTTCCTTT.

The chain joins TRBV11-3 to TRBJ1-4; D remains ambiguous. Per germline, CDR1 SGHNT and CDR2 YENEEA. V lost 1 base, J lost 8 bases, and 8 bases lay in between. CDR3 length: 13 amino acids. The DNA for the CDR3 is TGTGCCAGCAGCTTAGGCCAAGGGGAAAAACTGTTTTTT. This gives the protein CASSLGQGEKLFF.

Ten or more counts support this clonotype. The chain combines TRBV6-2 or TRBV6-3 with TRBJ2-7; 10 positions match TRBD1. Unmatched junction bases numbered 6, after V lost 6 bases and J lost 1 base. Germline V gene data show CDR1 as MNHEY and CDR2 as SVGEGT. There are 15 residues in the CDR3. The CDR3: CASRPGQGGSYEQYF. The CDR3 region has the DNA TGTGCCAGCAGGCCCGGACAGGGGGGTTCCTACGAGCAGTACTTC.

The chain employs TRBV5-1 and TRBJ2-7; possible D gene TRBD2, 7 bases. V was pared by 6 bases and J by 4 bases, with 17 bases between. The CDR3 sequence is 14 residues long. In germline, CDR1 is SGHRS, CDR2 YFSETQ. Here the CDR3 DNA reads TGCGCCAGCACCCGGGACAAGGGAGGGTACGAGCAGTACTTC. Its translation is CASTRDKGGYEQYF.

V usage is TRBV7-8 and J usage is TRBJ2-2, with a possible D match to TRBD1 (6 bases). The CDR3 is made up of 13 amino acids. With 4 bases removed from V and 8 bases from J, the gap between germline ends came to 11 bases. The germline CDR1 and CDR2 sequences are SGHVS and FQNEAQ. CDR3 bases: TGTGCCAGCAGCTACCTCGGGACAGGGGAGCTGTTTTTT. It encodes CASSYLGTGELFF.

A single count supports this clonotype. V is TRBV9 and J is TRBJ2-3, with a weak D call TRBD1 (7 bases). CDR3 length: 14 amino acids. The ends were cut back, 5 bases at V and 7 bases at J, with 17 bases in the middle. Germline CDR1 SGDLS, CDR2 YYNGEE. The CDR3 sequence is CASSDVTGRNTQYF. CDR3 bases: TGTGCCAGCAGTGATGTGACAGGGAGGAATACGCAGTATTTT.

This chain links TRBV29-1 with TRBJ1-2; the D gene is possibly TRBD1 (5 bases). This CDR3 comprises 14 residues. Germline lookup yields CDR1 SQVTM and CDR2 ANQGSEA. Trimming removed 7 bases from V and 1 base from J, with 16 bases in between. CDR3: CSARATGDNYGYTF. The CDR3 DNA is TGCAGCGCCCGAGCCACAGGTGATAACTATGGCTACACCTTC.

The CDR3, as DNA: TGTGCCAGCAGCTCAACCGGGGGGCCTGCCACTAGGTCACCCCTCCACTTT. Its protein product is CASSSTGGPATRSPLHF. The rearrangement joins TRBV7-3 to TRBJ1-6, with a possible D match to TRBD1 (6 bases). The CDR3 length is 17 residues. V lost 4 bases, J lost 10 bases, and 23 bases lay in between. The germline V gene has CDR1 SGHTA and CDR2 FQGTGA.

This clonotype was picked up many times. The rearrangement links TRBV12-3 or TRBV12-4 to TRBJ2-7, with D tentatively TRBD2 (5 bases). This CDR3 has 13 residues. V lost 7 bases and J 2 bases, leaving 12 bases between the germline ends. This chain's CDR3 is CASKRALTYEQYF. Written as DNA, the CDR3 is TGTGCCAGCAAGAGGGCTCTAACCTACGAGCAGTACTTC.

This clonotype was detected ten times or more. This may stem from a read error, because a much larger clone lies one nucleotide away. The chain links TRBV7-9 to TRBJ2-5, with 7 bases lining up with TRBD1. Germline V gene sequence: CDR1 SEHNR, CDR2 FQNEAQ (reference sequence). The length of the CDR3 is 17 residues. The CDR3 DNA follows: TGTGCCAGCAAAGGACGACCAAACAGGGGTTACCAAGAGCCCCAGTACTTC. It codes for CASKGRPNRGYQEPQYF.

The chain is built from TRBV28 and TRBJ2-5; 9 nucleotides agree with TRBD2. Germline V gene data show CDR1 as MDHEN and CDR2 as SYDVKM. This CDR3 has 17 amino acids. V shed 1 base and J 7 bases; nucleotides not matched to a gene: 13. The CDR3 region is CASSLSKLLAGLGTQYF. The CDR3 DNA sequence: TGTGCCAGCAGTTTATCCAAACTTCTAGCGGGGCTAGGGACCCAGTACTTC.

This clonotype has ten or more counts. The chain recombines TRBV12-3 or TRBV12-4 with TRBJ2-1; 7 bases are shared with TRBD1. V lost 5 bases, J lost 8 bases, and 9 bases stayed unmatched. The CDR3 extends over 14 amino acids. In nucleotides, the CDR3 is TGTGCCAGCAGTAGACAGGGCAGTAGGGATGAGCAGTTCTTC. Translation gives CASSRQGSRDEQFF.